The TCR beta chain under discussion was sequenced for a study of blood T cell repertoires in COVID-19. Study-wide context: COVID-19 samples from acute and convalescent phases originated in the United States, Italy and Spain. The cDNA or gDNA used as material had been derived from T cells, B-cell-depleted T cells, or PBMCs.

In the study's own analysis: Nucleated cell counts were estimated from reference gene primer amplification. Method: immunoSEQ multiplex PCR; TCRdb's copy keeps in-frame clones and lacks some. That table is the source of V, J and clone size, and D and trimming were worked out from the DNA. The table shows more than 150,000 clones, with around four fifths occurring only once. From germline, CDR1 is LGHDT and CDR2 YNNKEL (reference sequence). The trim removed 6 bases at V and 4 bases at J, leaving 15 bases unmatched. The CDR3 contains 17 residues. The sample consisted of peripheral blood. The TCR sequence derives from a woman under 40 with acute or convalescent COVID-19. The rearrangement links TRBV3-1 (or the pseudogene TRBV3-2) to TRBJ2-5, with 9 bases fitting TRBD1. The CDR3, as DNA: TGTGCCAGCAGTCAACCAGCGCACAGGGGGCTAGGAGAGACCCAGTACTTC. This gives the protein CASSQPAHRGLGETQYF.